This is a list of T cell receptor beta chains from one sample in a study of identical twins. TCRdb reanalysed the 5' RACE reads using MiXCR and keeps one entry per CDR3 protein. The table includes about 920,000 distinct CDR3 sequences, around 12% detected once. This sample also appeared in a second study, on yellow fever vaccine responses in identical twins.

Sequences were obtained from PBMCs. These receptors were taken from a woman aged 18-29 years in good health. Each CDR3 is given with its conserved first and last residue. The D gene is left open where the match is weak. A clone size is listed for some rows: how often the clone was seen (once, few, many), or a class if it is expanded.

V gene	D gene	clone size	J gene	CDR3 protein	CDR3 DNA
TRBV2	.	.	TRBJ1-1	CASAGGVTEAFF	TGTGCCAGCGCCGGAGGGGTGACTGAAGCTTTCTTT
TRBV5-1	.	few	TRBJ1-1	CASSLEVGTGAFF	TGCGCCAGCAGCTTGGAGGTGGGCACAGGAGCTTTCTTT
TRBV28	TRBD2	.	TRBJ2-7	CASSPQTNSGRLYEQYF	TGTGCCAGCAGTCCTCAGACGAATAGCGGGAGGCTCTACGAGCAGTACTTC
TRBV7-3	.	many	TRBJ2-3	CASSLNRGDTQYF	TGTGCCAGCAGCTTAAATCGAGGAGATACGCAGTATTTT
TRBV10-3	.	few	TRBJ1-4	CAISESFQGAEKLFF	TGTGCCATCAGTGAGTCGTTTCAGGGTGCTGAAAAACTGTTTTTT
TRBV20-1	TRBD2	many	TRBJ2-1	CSAPGLADYNEQFF	TGCAGTGCTCCGGGACTAGCGGATTACAATGAGCAGTTCTTC
TRBV15	.	few	TRBJ2-5	CATSRVRGGGETQYF	TGTGCCACCAGCAGAGTCAGGGGCGGAGGGGAGACCCAGTACTTC
TRBV5-1	.	many	TRBJ2-2	CASKDYLSPGELFF	TGCGCCAGCAAGGACTATCTGTCCCCCGGGGAGCTGTTTTTT
TRBV6-5	.	.	TRBJ1-2	CASSYGQGIYGYTF	TGTGCCAGCAGTTACGGGCAGGGGATCTATGGCTACACCTTC
TRBV12-3/TRBV12-4	.	.	TRBJ1-1	CASSLGWGRTEAFF	TGTGCCAGCAGTTTGGGCTGGGGGCGAACTGAAGCTTTCTTT
TRBV15	TRBD2	few	TRBJ2-3	CATSTPAGGRRGTDTQYF	TGTGCCACCAGCACCCCCGCGGGGGGAAGAAGAGGCACAGATACGCAGTATTTT
TRBV12-3/TRBV12-4	.	.	TRBJ2-4	CASSLGRLLAKNIQYF	TGTGCCAGCAGTTTGGGTCGCCTACTAGCCAAAAACATTCAGTACTTC
TRBV28	.	few	TRBJ2-4	CASTEGAKNIQYF	TGTGCCAGCACAGAGGGAGCCAAAAACATTCAGTACTTC
TRBV12-3/TRBV12-4	.	many	TRBJ2-1	CASSPEGSVYNEQFF	TGTGCCAGCAGCCCGGAGGGGTCCGTATACAATGAGCAGTTCTTC
TRBV12-3/TRBV12-4	.	many	TRBJ2-6	CASSNRVAGANVLTF	TGTGCCAGCAGCAACAGGGTCGCTGGGGCCAACGTCCTGACTTTC
TRBV15	.	.	TRBJ1-1	CATSRDQHSMTEAFF	TGTGCCACCAGCAGAGATCAGCACAGTATGACTGAAGCTTTCTTT
TRBV2	TRBD1	.	TRBJ2-2	CASRGGRGPGELFF	TGTGCCAGCCGTGGCGGCAGGGGGCCCGGGGAGCTGTTTTTT
TRBV5-1	.	many	TRBJ2-7	CASTPGAIESYEQYF	TGCGCCAGCACCCCCGGAGCCATAGAATCCTACGAGCAGTACTTC
TRBV10-3	.	.	TRBJ2-7	CAISRQQGYEQYF	TGTGCCATCAGTCGTCAACAGGGCTACGAGCAGTACTTC
TRBV4-2	.	few	TRBJ1-5	CASPDRLSQPQHF	TGTGCCAGCCCTGACAGGTTGTCTCAGCCCCAGCATTTT
TRBV12-3/TRBV12-4	.	few	TRBJ1-6	CASSGQGSSPLHF	TGTGCCAGCAGTGGGCAGGGGTCTTCACCCCTCCACTTT
TRBV12-5	.	.	TRBJ1-6	CASGLGQNNSPLHF	TGTGCTAGTGGTTTGGGCCAAAATAATTCACCCCTCCACTTT
TRBV4-1	TRBD2	many	TRBJ2-7	CASSQAAGEGYEQYF	TGCGCCAGCAGCCAAGCAGCGGGAGAAGGTTACGAGCAGTACTTC
TRBV25-1	.	.	TRBJ2-3	CASSVVGAGTDTQYF	TGTGCCAGCAGTGTCGTGGGGGCCGGCACAGATACGCAGTATTTT
TRBV5-1	.	.	TRBJ1-1	CASSLTQQNTEAFF	TGCGCCAGCAGCCTCACACAGCAGAACACTGAAGCTTTCTTT
TRBV11-2	TRBD1	.	TRBJ1-6	CASSPRQGSNSPLHF	TGTGCCAGCAGCCCCCGACAGGGGAGTAATTCACCCCTCCACTTT
TRBV6-6	.	many	TRBJ1-2	CASSYSGDYGYTF	TGTGCCAGCAGTTACTCAGGCGACTATGGCTACACCTTC
TRBV20-1	TRBD2	few	TRBJ2-3	CSARLSGASSNTQYF	TGCAGTGCGAGACTCAGCGGGGCTAGTTCAAATACGCAGTATTTT